This T cell receptor beta chain is drawn from a study of T cells in Graves' hyperthyroidism and ophthalmopathy. Study as a whole: Peripheral blood draws took place at initial diagnosis, ahead of any treatment.

The TCR beta CDR3 regions underwent amplification using RNA transcripts as the source. A first-round RT-PCR of the TCR CDR3 used the HTBI primer set. TCRdb independently ran MiXCR on the multiplex PCR reads; one entry per CDR3 protein. The sample has hundreds of thousands of distinct CDR3 sequences, roughly a sixth seen once. Trimming removed 4 bases from V and 8 bases from J, with 12 bases in between. The CDR3 spans 13 residues. Per the germline V gene, CDR1 is LGHDT and CDR2 is YNNKEL (reference sequence). Patients were excluded for uncontrolled infection, other autoimmune disease, pregnancy or lactation. This clonotype was detected ten times or more.

Sequencing was done on a sample of blood. The clonotype was recovered from a woman under 30 with Graves' ophthalmopathy. The rearrangement links TRBV3-1 to TRBJ1-3, with a tentative D call TRBD1 (5 bases). DNA for the CDR3: TGTGCCAGCAGCCCCCGACCGGGGGACACCATATATTTT. As protein: CASSPRPGDTIYF. Combining the CDR3 with reference TRBV3-1 and TRBJ1-3 gives the whole variable domain DTAVSQTPKYLVTQMGNDKSIKCEQNLGHDTMYWYKQDSKKFLKIMFSYNNKELIINETVPNRFSPKSPDKAHLNLHINSLELGDSAVYFCASSPRPGDTIYFGEGSWLTVV.